One sample yielded the 6 T cell receptor beta chains listed below, sequenced in a study of OX40 agonist ivuxolimab in advanced cancers. Only in-frame clones appear in the TCRdb table, and some are missing; sequencing was by immunoSEQ multiplex PCR. The data hold 30,000 to 45,000 clones, with more than 75% observed a single time. The specimen comprised CD4+ or CD8+ T cells sorted from blood, sampled in a trial of the OX40 agonist ivuxolimab. The receptors derive from an adult with an advanced solid tumor such as melanoma, head and neck, liver or kidney cancer.

The chain combines TRBV5-1 with TRBJ2-7; 8 bases match TRBD2. Germline CDR1 is SGHRS and CDR2 is YFSETQ. V dropped 0 bases and J dropped 6; count of bases not matched to a gene: 8. This CDR3 has 15 residues. CDR3 sequence: CASSLASGGESEQYF. In DNA form, the CDR3 reads TGCGCCAGCAGCTTGGCTTCGGGAGGGGAGTCCGAGCAGTACTTC.

This sequence joins TRBV28 and TRBJ1-4; D is perhaps TRBD1 (5 bases). Germline V gene sequence: CDR1 MDHEN, CDR2 SYDVKM. Trimming took off 6 bases at V and 8 bases at J, with 16 bases between the two ends. The CDR3 is made up of 14 amino acids. The CDR3 region has the DNA TGTGCCAGCAGCCCCAACTTGGGGGAGGAAAAACTGTTTTTT. Protein product: CASSPNLGEEKLFF. Complete variable domain (other parts from reference TRBV28 and TRBJ1-4): DVKVTQSSRYLVKRTGEKVFLECVQDMDHENMFWYRQDPGLGLRLIYFSYDVKMKEKGDIPEGYSVSREKKERFSLILESASTNQTSMYLCASSPNLGEEKLFFGSGTQLSVL.

This clone has a single count. The rearrangement joins TRBV29-1 to TRBJ2-3; D not resolved. CDR3 length: 14 residues. V lost 0 bases, J lost 2 bases, and 9 bases lay in between. Germline CDR1 reads SQVTM; CDR2 reads ANQGSEA. The CDR3 loop reads CSVEDPQVTDTQYF. CDR3 bases: TGCAGCGTTGAAGATCCCCAAGTCACAGATACGCAGTATTTT.

This CDR3 reads CASSSRQGPYEQYF. CDR3 nucleotide sequence: TGTGCCAGCAGCTCCCGACAGGGGCCCTACGAGCAGTACTTC. The rearrangement links TRBV7-9 to TRBJ2-7; 8 bases line up with TRBD1. The CDR3 runs 14 residues. Germline values: CDR1 SEHNR, CDR2 FQNEAQ (reference sequence). V was pared by 4 bases and J by 2 bases, with 4 bases of the junction left unmatched. The full variable domain, in which reference TRBV7-9 and TRBJ2-7 provide the parts outside the CDR3, is DTGVSQNPRHKITKRGQNVTFRCDPISEHNRLYWYRQTLGQGPEFLTYFQNEAQLEKSRLLSDRFSAERPKGSFSTLEIQRTEQGDSAMYLCASSSRQGPYEQYFGPGTRLTVT.

This clone was recorded a few times. V usage is TRBV7-2 and J usage is TRBJ2-1; possible D gene TRBD2, 6 bases. The CDR3 has 15 residues. From germline, CDR1 is SGHTA and CDR2 FQGNSA. The germline V and J ends were trimmed by 1 base and 7 bases, with 14 bases remaining between them. CDR3 bases: TGTGCCAGCAGCTTAGTTGGGGGGATAGCAAATGAGCAGTTCTTC. Protein: CASSLVGGIANEQFF.

The gene calls are TRBV4-2 and TRBJ2-1; 8 nucleotides align to TRBD2. The ends lost 1 base at V and 0 bases at J; junction bases unmatched: 5. CDR1 and CDR2 from the germline V gene are LGHNA and YNFKEQ. The length of the CDR3 is 17 residues. The CDR3 bases are TGTGCCAGCAGCCAAGGCGTAGCGGGGTTCTCCTACAATGAGCAGTTCTTC. Translating gives CASSQGVAGFSYNEQFF.